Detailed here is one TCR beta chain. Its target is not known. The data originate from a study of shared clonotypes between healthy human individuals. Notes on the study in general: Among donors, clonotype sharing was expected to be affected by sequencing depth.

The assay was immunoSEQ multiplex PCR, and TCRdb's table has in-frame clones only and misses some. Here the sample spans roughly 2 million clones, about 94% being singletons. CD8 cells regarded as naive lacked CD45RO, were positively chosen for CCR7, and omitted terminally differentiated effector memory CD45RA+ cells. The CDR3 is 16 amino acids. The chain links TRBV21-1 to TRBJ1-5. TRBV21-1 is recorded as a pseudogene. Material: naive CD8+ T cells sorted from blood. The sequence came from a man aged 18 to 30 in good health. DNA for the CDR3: TGTGCCAGCAGCAAAGAGTGGGGTCATTACGATCAGCCCCAGCATTTT. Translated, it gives CASSKEWGHYDQPQHF.